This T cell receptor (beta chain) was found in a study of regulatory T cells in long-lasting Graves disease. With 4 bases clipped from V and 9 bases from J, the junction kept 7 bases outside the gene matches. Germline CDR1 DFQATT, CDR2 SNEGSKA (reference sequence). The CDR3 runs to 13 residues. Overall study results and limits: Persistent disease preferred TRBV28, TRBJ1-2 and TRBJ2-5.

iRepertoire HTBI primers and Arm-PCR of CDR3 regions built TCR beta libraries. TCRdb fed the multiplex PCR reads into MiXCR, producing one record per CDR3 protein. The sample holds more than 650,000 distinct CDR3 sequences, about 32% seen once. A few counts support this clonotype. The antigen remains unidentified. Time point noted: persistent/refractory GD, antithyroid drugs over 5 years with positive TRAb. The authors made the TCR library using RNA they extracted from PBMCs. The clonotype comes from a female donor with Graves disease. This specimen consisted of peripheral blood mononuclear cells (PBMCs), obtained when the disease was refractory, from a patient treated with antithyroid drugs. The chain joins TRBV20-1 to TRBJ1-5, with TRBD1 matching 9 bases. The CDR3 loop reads CSATGTGLLPQHF. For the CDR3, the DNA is TGCAGTGCTACAGGGACAGGGTTATTGCCCCAGCATTTT.